This T cell receptor (beta chain) was obtained from a study of Graves' ophthalmopathy and Graves' hyperthyroidism. Scientists amplified the TCR beta CDR3 regions from RNA transcripts. Following a first-round RT-PCR that used HTBI primers, a second-round multiplex PCR was carried out. TCRdb re-derived calls from the multiplex PCR reads in MiXCR, one entry per CDR3 protein. The table has 400,000 to 450,000 distinct CDR3 sequences, roughly 21% seen once. The sample holds a few counts of this clonotype. Trimming stripped 9 bases from V and 9 bases from J, with 16 bases between. The CDR3 runs to 12 residues. Germline V gene lookup returns CDR1 SNHLY and CDR2 FYNNEI.

The V call is TRBV2, the J call TRBJ2-3, with D possibly matching TRBD2 (6 bases). The source material was peripheral blood. This TCR was sampled from a woman aged 18-30 years with stable Graves' hyperthyroidism. The CDR3 spells CASGLEGYTQYF. The CDR3 DNA reads as TGTGCCAGTGGGCTGGAGGGATACACGCAGTATTTT.